This T cell receptor (beta chain) was found in a study of T cell responses to AZD1222 COVID-19 vaccine. Using immunoSEQ multiplex PCR, the repertoire was profiled, and TCRdb retains in-frame clones only, with some absent. The table has approximately 110,000 clones, 85% seen once; the top ten hold 3.5% to 4.5%. Germline assignment: CDR1 MNHEY and CDR2 SMNVEV (reference sequence). The CDR3 runs 16 residues. V trimming: 3 bases; J trimming: 3 bases; junction bases outside the gene matches: 4. The chain couples TRBV27 to TRBJ2-2; 10 bases match TRBD2. The receptor comes from an adult who received the AZD1222 COVID-19 vaccine. This sample comprised peripheral blood, obtained 28 days after the second AZD1222 dose. CDR3 protein: CASSFLAGGDTGELFF. The CDR3 DNA follows: TGTGCCAGCAGTTTTTTAGCGGGGGGCGACACCGGGGAGCTGTTTTTT.